This entry concerns a single T cell receptor (beta chain). This clone's antigen is unknown. No much larger clone exists at a distance of one base, and base qualities are not known. This entry belongs to a study of cytomegalovirus exposure and HLA in healthy donors (dated by TCRdb to 2015 to 2018). Looking at the study overall: According to a later analysis, the 120 or so validation repertoires were produced on the same platform as the 666 repertoires of the first cohort. The study aimed to test whether cataloging public T cell receptors could reveal signatures of past pathogen exposure. In addition to the first cohort of 666 subjects, a separate validation cohort of 130 or so different subjects was used. The study combined high-throughput TCR immunosequencing, statistical association of individual TCRs with disease status, and machine learning to predict cytomegalovirus infection status. The study at large found these results: A later analysis lacked HLA typing for the validation cohort, so it scored co-occurrence in that cohort across all 110 or so repertoires. Across donors, most TCR sequences were observed very rarely, whereas some public TCRs were present in many individuals. In vitro tests confirmed that three of the cytomegalovirus-associated TCR beta chains recognize cytomegalovirus antigens. The study listed 150 to 200 TCR beta chains as associated with cytomegalovirus. Of the cluster scores, 94% were above 0 in a later analysis, which found that TCRs clustered in the first cohort also tended to co-occur in the 95 to 150 validation repertoires. The classifier was reported to diagnose cytomegalovirus status with high specificity and sensitivity in both the original cohort and the validation cohort. The authors suggested that the approach could potentially be extended to other disease states and immunological phenotypes.

Separate from the approximately 730-subject first cohort, the validation cohort of about 110 subjects was the group to which the donors belonged. Libraries were made using the immunoSEQ multiplex PCR assay. From the authors' description of their analysis: To diagnose cytomegalovirus status from the catalog of TCR beta chain sequences, a statistical classification framework was built. Here the immuneACCESS table is served through TCRdb, limited to in-frame sequences with V and J called. Missing clones are a known gap in these copies; in checked studies unresolved V genes cover under half, and the rest lacks a known reason. Clonal size and the V and J genes are those of that table, whereas D and trimming came from the DNA. A total of more than 140,000 clones appear in this sample, roughly 91% of them only once. The ten largest clones represent about 3.1% of the sample. The CDR3 runs 14 amino acids, cysteine and phenylalanine included. The DNA shown is the 42-base CDR3, in frame from base 1. The germline V end is reduced by 6 bases and the J end by 7 bases; junction bases left unmatched: 11. CDR1 is given as MDHEN and CDR2 as SYDVKM, both from the germline V gene.

The clonotype was recovered from a woman aged 18-29 years in good health and CMV-seropositive. Sequenced sample: PBMCs. This chain joins TRBV28 to TRBJ1-2; 7 nucleotides in the junction match TRBD1. The CDR3 protein: CASSLLEGALGYTF. The DNA sequence is as follows: TGTGCCAGCAGCCTTTTGGAGGGGGCACTTGGCTACACCTTC.